The entry below gives a single T cell receptor beta chain sequence along with its context. The data are from a study of cytomegalovirus exposure and HLA in healthy donors. The study ran its PCR with 60 Vbeta and 13 Jbeta primers. Profiled with immunoSEQ multiplex PCR; TCRdb holds only in-frame clones, not every one. The table shows 200,000 to 250,000 clones, with approximately 68% occurring only once. Trimming took 8 bases from V and 3 from J, leaving 8 bases between them. This CDR3 contains 11 residues. Germline CDR1 reads MGHRA; CDR2 reads YSYEKL. This receptor was identified in a woman younger than 45 in good health and CMV-seronegative. The rearrangement uses TRBV4-1 and TRBJ2-7; possible D gene TRBD1, 7 bases. The sequenced material came from PBMCs. As DNA, the CDR3 is TGCGCCAGCCAGGGGGGCTACGAGCAGTACTTC. Translated: CASQGGYEQYF.